This T cell receptor beta chain was obtained from a study of T cell responses to AZD1222 COVID-19 vaccine. Study-level points and caveats: Spike-specific TCR depth and breadth grew after two AZD1222 doses. Unmutated variant regions are reportedly the target of nearly half of TCRs that are spike-specific. Just five to seven people given AZD1222 tested seropositive at baseline.

Sequenced by immunoSEQ multiplex PCR; TCRdb stores in-frame clones only, minus some. Of 99,000 or so clones listed, about 85% are singletons. V was shortened by 3 bases and J by 4 bases, with 10 bases between the two germline ends. This CDR3 region has 13 residues. In this sample, this clone turned up a few times. Its specificity is unknown. V is TRBV12-3 or TRBV12-4 and J is TRBJ2-7, with TRBD2 as a possible D gene (6 bases). The source is an adult in good health. Sequences were derived from peripheral blood, sampled on day 0 of AZD1222 vaccination. CDR3 DNA: TGTGCCAGCAGTTTCGGGACTCCTTACGAGCAGTACTTC. Translated, it gives CASSFGTPYEQYF.